Described below is a single T cell receptor beta chain sequence and its context. Antigen unknown. This record comes from a study of T cell clonotyping in hematopoietic cell transplantation. Regarding the study as a whole: Few recipient clonotypes overlapped donors; over 95% were de novo at given depth. After transplant, recipient diversity fell while pathologically expanded clonotypes grew through day 180.

TCRdb's copy holds only in-frame clones and misses some; the assay was immunoSEQ multiplex PCR. The profile covers tens of thousands of clones, with 94% appearing a single time and about 0.81% taken by the ten largest. J was trimmed by 0 bases and V by 0 bases; bases with no gene match: 11. Per germline, CDR1 SGHDT and CDR2 YYEEEE. The CDR3 length is 19 residues. Sequenced material: peripheral blood mononuclear cells. This TCR was recovered from a woman in her forties or fifties in good health. Some clones in this sample may be carry-over from other donors' samples. The V call is TRBV5-6, the J call TRBJ1-3; TRBD1 matches 8 bases. DNA of the CDR3: TGTGCCAGCAGCTTGGATTGGACAGGGCCACTAGTCTCTGGAAACACCATATATTTT. It translates to CASSLDWTGPLVSGNTIYF.